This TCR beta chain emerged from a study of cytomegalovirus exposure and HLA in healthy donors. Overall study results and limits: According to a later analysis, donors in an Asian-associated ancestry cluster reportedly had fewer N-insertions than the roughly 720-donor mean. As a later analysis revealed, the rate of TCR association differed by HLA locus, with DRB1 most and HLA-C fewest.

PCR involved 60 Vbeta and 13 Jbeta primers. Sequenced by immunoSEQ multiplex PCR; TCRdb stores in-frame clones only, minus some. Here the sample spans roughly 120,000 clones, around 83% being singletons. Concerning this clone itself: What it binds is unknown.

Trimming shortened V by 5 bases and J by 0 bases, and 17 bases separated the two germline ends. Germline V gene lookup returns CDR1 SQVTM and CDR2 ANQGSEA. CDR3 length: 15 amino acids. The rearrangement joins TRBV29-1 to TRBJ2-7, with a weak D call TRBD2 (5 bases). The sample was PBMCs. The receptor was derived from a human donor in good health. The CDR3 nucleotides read TGCAGCGTTTACGGCCACTTTACTAGCTCCTACGAGCAGTACTTC. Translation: CSVYGHFTSSYEQYF.